The source of this T cell receptor (beta chain) is a study of T cells in Graves' hyperthyroidism and ophthalmopathy (dated by TCRdb to the late 2010s). Context from the whole study: Peripheral blood samples were taken at the time of initial diagnosis, prior to any treatment. To identify TCR V-J signatures that set the groups apart, the researchers used a discovery cohort of more than 95 patients, made up of under 50 with Graves' ophthalmopathy and some 58 with stable Graves' hyperthyroidism. Whether ophthalmopathy could be predicted prospectively was tested in an independent validation cohort made up of 18 to 20 hyperthyroidism patients plus 17 patients who later progressed to ophthalmopathy. The 100 discovery patients were divided at random into training and test sets in a 7:3 ratio. The study also compared thyroid tissue and blood T-cell repertoires from 6 or 7 Graves' hyperthyroidism patients. After blood sampling, hyperthyroidism patients were treated with methimazole at a starting dose of 30 mg daily, and ophthalmopathy patients were treated with high-dose intravenous methylprednisolone. TCR Vbeta CDR3 sequencing of some 140 peripheral blood samples (43 ophthalmopathy, 70 to 85 hyperthyroidism and approximately 17 progressor patients) is reported in the paper. Study-wide conclusions, independent of this receptor: A 13 V-J signature model separated ophthalmopathy from stable hyperthyroidism, with around 90% sensitivity and about 81% specificity in cross-validation and 80%/75% in testing. Sample size was not statistically predetermined, and blinding of investigators to group allocation was not performed. During validation, the model predicted progression to ophthalmopathy a median of roughly six months ahead of onset, with roughly 65% sensitivity and roughly 72% specificity. Most expanded thyroid clonotypes (frequency above 0.001) were also detected in blood, a finding suggesting that blood repertoires may reflect thyroid immune responses.

The CDR3 has 16 amino acids, counting the end cysteine and phenylalanine. Only the CDR3 part of the read is kept: 48 bases, read in frame from the first base. Between the V and J ends, shortened by 4 bases and 6 bases respectively, the junction contains 22 bases. The germline V gene specifies SGHVS as CDR1 and FQNEAQ as CDR2. TCR beta CDR3 regions were amplified from RNA transcripts. The TCR CDR3 was subjected to a first round of RT-PCR using the HTBI primer set and the Qiagen OneStep RT-PCR kit. Libraries were constructed in a second round of multiplex PCR, after which size selection and purification were carried out. Sequencing of the libraries was done on an Illumina HiSeq2000 using paired-end 100 bp reads. From the authors' description of their analysis: Raw data were processed with SOAPnuke, discarding reads with adapters, uncalled bases, mean Phred below 15, or no exact constant-primer or identifier match. High-quality paired reads were merged using COPE v1.2.5, and each unique nucleotide sequence was defined as a clonotype. MiTCR v1.1 was used to align clonotypes to the IMGT TRBV, TRBD and TRBJ reference segments. Only V-J combinations with frequency above 0.0001, covering 98% to 99.2% of repertoires, were analysed. A TCS score was defined as the ratio of F50 (clonal expansion) to E x V (chaos), with BLOSUM62-based TCRdist applied between CDR3 peptides within each V-J. Welch's t-statistics and random forest reduced 500 to 650 V-J features to 10 to 15, which were used in a naive Bayes classifier (R e1071). The raw public reads went through TCRdb reprocessing: fastp at Q25, MiXCR clone calling, in-frame beta chains kept. Rows are unified per CDR3 protein, each entry keeping the most common DNA and genes. The V and J calls and clone size are TCRdb's, not the authors'. The sample table contains hundreds of thousands of distinct CDR3 sequences; only one count was recorded for 20% of them. The ten largest clones represent approximately 50% of the sample.

Moderately to severely active disease, a Clinical Activity Score of at least 3, a NOSPECS grade of at least 4, and a duration under 3 months were present in ophthalmopathy patients. Patients with uncontrolled infections, other autoimmune diseases, pregnancy or lactation were excluded. Clinical symptoms, serum thyroxine and TRAb, thyroid ultrasound, and orbital computed tomography formed the basis for the diagnoses. PBMCs were separated from about 10 ml of fresh peripheral blood using Ficoll-Paque density gradient centrifugation. Trizol reagent was used to extract total RNA, and RNA quality was then checked on an Agilent 2100 Bioanalyzer. Details on this clonotype: Its antigen is still unknown. No quality values exist for individual bases; no much larger clone is one base distant.

The specimen sequenced was blood. The sequence links TRBV7-8 to TRBJ2-7; the best D guess is TRBD1, with 6 bases matching. The clonotype originates from a man between 40 and 49 years old with Graves' ophthalmopathy. The DNA reads TGTGCCAGCAGCTCCCTTAGATTGGGGGCGCAACCCGAGCAGTACTTC. This codes for CASSSLRLGAQPEQYF.